The text below deals with one T cell receptor (beta chain). The antigen remains undetermined. In the original processing: CDR3 was compared across clinicopathological groups, and the resulting differences were used to build a distant-metastasis classifier for papillary thyroid cancer. From the PCR reads, TCRdb re-called clones with MiXCR. In this record, the V and J calls reflect TCRdb's handling and not the investigators' own analysis. The sample yields under 35,000 clones, over 20% seen once. These data come from a study of metastatic and nonmetastatic thyroid tumors. Study-wide context: From malignant and benign thyroid patients, repertoires in blood and in tumor or nodule tissue were compared.

Study-wide results and caveats: It was reported that TCR beta diversity was significantly higher in malignant thyroid tumors than benign nodules, in blood and tumor.

Nobody among the patients had been given any treatment before thyroid surgery. Trimming took 3 bases from V and 4 from J; bases not matched to a gene: 1. The CDR3 loop spans 15 amino acids. Germline CDR1 reads LNHDA; CDR2 reads SQIVND (reference sequence). The V gene is TRBV19, the J gene TRBJ2-2; the match to TRBD2 covers 11 bases. The receptor was derived from a female donor with papillary thyroid cancer or a benign thyroid nodule (not recorded which). Some clones in this sample may be carry-over from other donors' samples. Sequenced material: blood. CDR3 loop: CASSITSGSTGELFF. The CDR3 DNA follows: TGTGCCAGTAGTATCACTAGCGGGAGCACCGGGGAGCTGTTTTTT. The whole variable domain, remainder taken from reference TRBV19 and TRBJ2-2, is DGGITQSPKYLFRKEGQNVTLSCEQNLNHDAMYWYRQDPGQGLRLIYYSQIVNDFQKGDIAEGYSVSREKKESFPLTVTSAQKNPTAFYLCASSITSGSTGELFFGEGSRLTVL.